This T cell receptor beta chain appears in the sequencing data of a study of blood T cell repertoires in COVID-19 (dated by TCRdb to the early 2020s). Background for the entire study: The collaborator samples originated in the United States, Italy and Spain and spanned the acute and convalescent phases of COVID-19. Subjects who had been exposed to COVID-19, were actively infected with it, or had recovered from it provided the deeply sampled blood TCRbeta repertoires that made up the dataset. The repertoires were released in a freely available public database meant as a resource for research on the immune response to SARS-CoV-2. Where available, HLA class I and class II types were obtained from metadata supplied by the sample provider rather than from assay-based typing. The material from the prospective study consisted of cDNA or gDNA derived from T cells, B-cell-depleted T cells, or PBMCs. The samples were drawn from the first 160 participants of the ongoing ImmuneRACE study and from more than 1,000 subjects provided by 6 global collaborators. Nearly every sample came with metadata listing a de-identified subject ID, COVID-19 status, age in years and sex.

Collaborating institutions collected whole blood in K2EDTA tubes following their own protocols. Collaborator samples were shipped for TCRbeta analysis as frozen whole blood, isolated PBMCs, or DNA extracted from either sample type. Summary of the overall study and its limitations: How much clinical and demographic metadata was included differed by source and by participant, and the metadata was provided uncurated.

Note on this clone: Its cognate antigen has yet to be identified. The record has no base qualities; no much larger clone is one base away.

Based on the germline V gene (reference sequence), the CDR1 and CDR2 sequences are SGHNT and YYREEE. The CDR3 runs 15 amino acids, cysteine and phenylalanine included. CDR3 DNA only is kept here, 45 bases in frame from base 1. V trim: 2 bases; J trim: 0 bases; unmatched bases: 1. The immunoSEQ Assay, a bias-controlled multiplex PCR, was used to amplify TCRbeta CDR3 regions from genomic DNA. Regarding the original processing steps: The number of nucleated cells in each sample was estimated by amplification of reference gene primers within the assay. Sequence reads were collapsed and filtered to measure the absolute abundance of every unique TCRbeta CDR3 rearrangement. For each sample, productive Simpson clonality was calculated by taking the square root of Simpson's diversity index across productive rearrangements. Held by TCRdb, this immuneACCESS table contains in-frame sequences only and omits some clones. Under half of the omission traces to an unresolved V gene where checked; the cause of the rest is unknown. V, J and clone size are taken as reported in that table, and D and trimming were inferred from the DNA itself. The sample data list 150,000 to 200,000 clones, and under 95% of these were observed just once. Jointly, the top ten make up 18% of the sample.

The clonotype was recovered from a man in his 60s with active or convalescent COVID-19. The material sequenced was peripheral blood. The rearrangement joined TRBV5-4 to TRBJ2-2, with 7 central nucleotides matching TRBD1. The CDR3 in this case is CASSFGTANTGELFF. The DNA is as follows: TGTGCCAGCAGCTTTGGGACAGCGAACACCGGGGAGCTGTTTTTT.